These 9 T cell receptor beta chains share one sample of origin, sequenced in a study of identical twins. TCRdb reprocessed the 5' RACE reads with MiXCR, giving one entry per CDR3 protein. The data hold some 260,000 distinct CDR3 sequences, with over 13% observed a single time. The material sequenced was memory (CD45RO+) T cells sorted from blood. The receptors come from a woman younger than 30 in good health.

V and J are TRBV12-3 or TRBV12-4 and TRBJ2-3, with 12 nucleotides matching TRBD2. The CDR3 spans 16 residues. Germline trimming cut 2 bases from V and 4 bases from J; bases unmatched to any gene: 4. The CDR3 region has the DNA TGTGCCAGCAGTTTAAGACTAGCGGGAGCCTCAGATACGCAGTATTTT. It translates to CASSLRLAGASDTQYF.

This clonotype was counted a few times. The V call is TRBV18, the J call TRBJ2-5, with 9 positions matching TRBD1. CDR1 is KGHSH, CDR2 LQKENI, per germline. J lost 4 bases, V lost 6 bases, and 3 bases had no gene match. The CDR3 extends over 13 amino acids. As DNA, the CDR3 is TGTGCCAGCTCCAAGGGACAGGGAGAGACCCAGTACTTC. Translation gives CASSKGQGETQYF.

This clonotype has just a few counts. The V and J genes are TRBV11-2 and TRBJ2-4; 8 nucleotides match TRBD1. The CDR3 sequence is 18 residues long. Looked up from germline, CDR1 is SGHAT and CDR2 is FQNNGV. J gave up 0 bases and V 5 bases, and 12 bases lay outside the gene matches. Written as DNA, the CDR3 is TGTGCCAGCAGCCCCGGGACAGGCGGAGTTCGAGCCAAAAACATTCAGTACTTC. Its translation is CASSPGTGGVRAKNIQYF.

This clonotype was seen at least ten times. This chain connects TRBV20-1 to TRBJ2-1; D might be TRBD1 (8 bases). Per the germline V gene, CDR1 is DFQATT and CDR2 is SNEGSKA (reference sequence). The length of the CDR3 is 14 residues. V gave up 6 bases and J gave up 3 bases, with 15 bases separating them. CDR3 loop: CSATGGDHYNEQFF. The CDR3 DNA follows: TGCAGTGCAACAGGGGGGGACCACTACAATGAGCAGTTCTTC.

The rearrangement links TRBV20-1 to TRBJ2-2; D is undetermined. Looked up from germline, CDR1 is DFQATT and CDR2 is SNEGSKA (reference sequence). V was shortened by 6 bases and J by 6 bases, with 14 bases between the two germline ends. CDR3 length equals 13 residues. The CDR3 nucleotides read TGCAGTGCCTATGGGAAATCCTCCGGGGAGCTGTTTTTT. Encoded protein: CSAYGKSSGELFF.

The chain uses TRBV6-5 and TRBJ2-5; unclear D gene. The CDR3 covers 11 residues. CDR1 is MNHEY and CDR2 is SVGAGI in the germline V gene. Deletions cut 2 bases from V and 8 bases from J, with 6 bases between. In nucleotides, the CDR3 is TGTGCCAGCAGTTACGGTAGCACCCAGTACTTC. This gives the protein CASSYGSTQYF.

This clonotype was observed a few times. The chain joins TRBV2 to TRBJ2-7, with D perhaps TRBD1 (6 bases). The CDR3 covers 13 residues. Between the trimmed V and J ends, which lost 7 bases and 4 bases, there was a span of 14 bases. Germline V gene lookup returns CDR1 SNHLY and CDR2 FYNNEI. CDR3 sequence (DNA): TGTGCCAGCAAGCGGTCAGGGGAGTACGAGCAGTACTTC. Translating it yields CASKRSGEYEQYF.

V and J are TRBV20-1 and TRBJ2-3; maybe TRBD2 (6 bases). Germline V gene sequence: CDR1 DFQATT, CDR2 SNEGSKA (reference sequence). Trimming stripped 0 bases from V and 7 bases from J, with 17 bases between. CDR3 length: 15 residues. The CDR3 protein is CSARDPWGVAHTQYF. CDR3 nucleotides: TGCAGTGCTAGAGACCCTTGGGGGGTCGCACATACGCAGTATTTT.

This clonotype was detected only a few times. The chain is built from TRBV5-1 and TRBJ2-7, with 7 bases lining up with TRBD1. V lost 0 bases and J lost 3; bases outside the gene matches: 12. CDR3 length: 17 residues. Germline V gene data show CDR1 as SGHRS and CDR2 as YFSETQ. The CDR3 nucleotides are TGCGCCAGCAGCTTGGGGGAGACAGGGCTAAACGTCTACGAGCAGTACTTC. The encoded protein is CASSLGETGLNVYEQYF.